A selection of T cell receptor beta chains follows, all from one sample in a study of blood T cell repertoires in COVID-19. Assay: immunoSEQ multiplex PCR; the TCRdb copy retains only in-frame clones and omits some. In the table there are over 130,000 clones, almost 80% of which are singletons. Material: PBMCs or T cells enriched from blood (not recorded which). These receptors were taken from a woman between 45 and 65 years old who had recovered from COVID-19. Both conserved end residues are trimmed from each CDR3.

V gene	J gene	CDR3 protein
TRBV19	TRBJ1-1	ASMAGRGQMNTEAF
TRBV5-1	TRBJ1-6	ASSRTGRHGTSPLH
TRBV27	TRBJ1-1	ASSSGAGGYTEAF
TRBV28	TRBJ2-7	ASSFPLAGAEYEQY
TRBV11-3	TRBJ1-3	ASSFQGEGNTIY
TRBV6-5	TRBJ2-7	ASSSGTGVYEQY
TRBV5-1	TRBJ1-3	ASSLDIISGNTIY
TRBV2	TRBJ2-3	ASSGDRGVRGTQY
TRBV5-1	TRBJ2-5	ASSLGQGVPETQY
TRBV9	TRBJ1-5	ASSGQGERGQPQH
TRBV19	TRBJ1-5	ASSNPGAGGFYSNQPQH
TRBV29-1	TRBJ1-2	SARDPGGSGYT
TRBV28	TRBJ2-3	ASSLGLAGGTDTQY
TRBV30	TRBJ1-1	ARRPTGGEAF
TRBV5-1	TRBJ1-2	ASSQTGRGYT
TRBV19	TRBJ2-1	ASSQRAGRSPHEQF
TRBV28	TRBJ1-2	ASSLPGLGGYT
TRBV24-1	TRBJ2-3	ATSDPTGTGGDTQY
TRBV19	TRBJ2-7	ASSRTGGISYEQY
TRBV30	TRBJ2-7	AWEGQGAGLGGPYEQY
TRBV2	TRBJ2-4	ASSEQLGENIQY
TRBV28	TRBJ1-2	ASGPTGTGDYGYT
TRBV7-8	TRBJ2-3	ASSLRQENTDTQY
TRBV28	TRBJ2-1	ASRPRGSRDRRDYEQF
TRBV28	TRBJ1-1	ASRIRGQGSTEAF
TRBV11-2	TRBJ2-2	ASSSGTNGELF
TRBV5-8	TRBJ2-5	ASSLGLAEGETQY
TRBV11-3	TRBJ1-3	ASSPRATYSGNTIY
TRBV7-8	TRBJ2-5	ASSSRPGGGPEETQY
TRBV27	TRBJ1-5	ASSSRTGDSQPQH
TRBV3-1/TRBV3-2	TRBJ2-2	ASSTIQMVGELF
TRBV5-1	TRBJ1-1	ASSFGTAVLTEAF
TRBV4-2	TRBJ1-4	ASSESGTANEKLF
TRBV3-1/TRBV3-2	TRBJ2-1	ASSHVLAGGPDEQF
TRBV19	TRBJ2-1	ASSLDTPEQF
TRBV10-3	TRBJ2-7	AISESNDRFSYEQY
TRBV16	TRBJ1-6	ASSQSPLTGTDSPLH
TRBV10-1	TRBJ1-2	ATGQGLNYGYT
TRBV9	TRBJ1-3	ASSAEAPGNTIY
TRBV2	TRBJ2-7	ASSGLAGSSEQY
TRBV5-1	TRBJ1-2	ASSYPQPGDGYT
TRBV11-2	TRBJ1-2	ASNPLQLNYGYT
TRBV14	TRBJ2-1	ASSQPGLAVEQF
TRBV28	TRBJ1-1	ASSFPGQGGRAF
TRBV7-9	TRBJ2-3	ASSSSGRVTDTQY
TRBV3-1/TRBV3-2	TRBJ2-5	ASSQDRGRETQY
TRBV5-4	TRBJ1-2	ASSLPGTGGYGYT
TRBV27	TRBJ2-2	ASSFRLAGYTGELF
TRBV19	TRBJ2-2	ASSTRGSTGELF
TRBV7-9	TRBJ1-2	ASSLGQSNYGYT
TRBV11-2	TRBJ1-2	ASSLFPGDGYT
TRBV30	TRBJ2-1	AWTSGHVNEQF
TRBV28	TRBJ2-7	ASSYPGQEPSYEQY
TRBV19	TRBJ2-3	ASSTLGGGRGTDTQY
TRBV28	TRBJ2-7	ASTFRRGYEQY
TRBV7-3	TRBJ2-1	ASSLIHEGYNEQF
TRBV7-8	TRBJ2-3	ASRQSVGLAGGNTDTQY
TRBV7-3	TRBJ2-1	ASSSGLAGGPWNEQF
TRBV5-4	TRBJ2-1	ASSLDGHNNEQF